The rows below give T cell receptor beta chains drawn from one sample of a study of T cells in Graves' hyperthyroidism and ophthalmopathy. TCRdb re-derived calls from the multiplex PCR reads in MiXCR, one entry per CDR3 protein. The sample lists hundreds of thousands of distinct CDR3 sequences, 16% occurring once. Sequenced: blood. These receptors were collected from a woman aged 18-29 years with Graves' hyperthyroidism. Each CDR3 is given with its conserved first and last residue. The order of the fields is J gene, V gene, D gene, clone size, CDR3 protein, CDR3 DNA. D genes are given only for firm matches. Expanded clones get a size class; other rows say once, few or many, or leave the size out.

J: TRBJ2-3; V: TRBV7-2; D: TRBD2; size: few; CDR3: CASSLVIAGGKDTQYF; DNA: TGTGCCAGCAGCTTAGTCATAGCGGGAGGTAAAGATACGCAGTATTTT
J: TRBJ2-1; V: TRBV5-6; D: TRBD2; size: .; CDR3: CASSLELAGASEQFF; DNA: TGTGCCAGCAGCTTGGAACTAGCGGGAGCGAGCGAGCAGTTCTTC
J: TRBJ1-1; V: TRBV2; D: .; size: .; CDR3: CASSQIPRVTEAFF; DNA: TGTGCCAGCAGCCAGATCCCCCGGGTCACTGAAGCTTTCTTT
J: TRBJ2-7; V: TRBV5-1; D: .; size: many; CDR3: CASSLAAAFSYEQYF; DNA: TGCGCCAGCAGCTTGGCGGCAGCCTTCAGCTACGAGCAGTACTTC
J: TRBJ2-5; V: TRBV18; D: .; size: many; CDR3: CASSNNRRTETQYF; DNA: TGTGCCAGCTCAAATAATAGAAGGACAGAGACCCAGTACTTC
J: TRBJ1-1; V: TRBV6-2/TRBV6-3; D: .; size: many; CDR3: CASSSSPSIPEAFF; DNA: TGTGCCAGCAGTTCCTCACCAAGTATTCCTGAAGCTTTCTTT
J: TRBJ2-5; V: TRBV20-1; D: TRBD1; size: many; CDR3: CSARDFSETGIQETQYF; DNA: TGCAGTGCTAGAGATTTTTCCGAGACAGGGATCCAAGAGACCCAGTACTTC
J: TRBJ1-1; V: TRBV13; D: .; size: many; CDR3: CASSPTLGTEAFF; DNA: TGTGCCAGCAGCCCGACCCTGGGCACTGAAGCTTTCTTT
J: TRBJ2-1; V: TRBV4-1; D: .; size: .; CDR3: CASSQEGVGGQSYNEQFF; DNA: TGCGCCAGCAGCCAAGAGGGGGTCGGGGGCCAGTCTTACAATGAGCAGTTCTTC
J: TRBJ2-7; V: TRBV2; D: .; size: many; CDR3: CARAERYEQYF; DNA: TGTGCCAGGGCGGAAAGGTACGAGCAGTACTTC
J: TRBJ1-3; V: TRBV12-3/TRBV12-4; D: .; size: .; CDR3: CASRRMTAESGNTIYF; DNA: TGTGCCAGCAGGAGAATGACAGCCGAATCTGGAAACACCATATATTTT
J: TRBJ2-3; V: TRBV6-5; D: .; size: .; CDR3: CASSLTQGRQYF; DNA: TGTGCCAGCAGTTTGACTCAGGGAAGGCAGTATTTT
J: TRBJ1-1; V: TRBV9; D: .; size: few; CDR3: CASSVGERNTEAFF; DNA: TGTGCCAGCAGCGTAGGGGAGAGGAACACTGAAGCTTTCTTT
J: TRBJ1-4; V: TRBV6-1; D: .; size: many; CDR3: CASSEARTYEKLFF; DNA: TGTGCCAGCAGTGAAGCAAGGACATATGAAAAACTGTTTTTT
J: TRBJ2-3; V: TRBV11-3; D: .; size: many; CDR3: CASSLDPQRDTQYF; DNA: TGTGCCAGCAGCTTAGATCCGCAGAGGGATACGCAGTATTTT
J: TRBJ1-6; V: TRBV6-4; D: .; size: .; CDR3: CASSDSGEGSPLHF; DNA: TGTGCCAGCAGTGACTCGGGAGAGGGGTCACCCCTCCACTTT
J: TRBJ1-5; V: TRBV20-1; D: TRBD1; size: many; CDR3: CSAERQGGNQPQHF; DNA: TGCAGTGCTGAAAGACAGGGGGGTAATCAGCCCCAGCATTTT
J: TRBJ1-4; V: TRBV9; D: TRBD1; size: few; CDR3: CASSVGGTGDEKLFF; DNA: TGTGCCAGCAGCGTAGGTGGGACAGGGGATGAAAAACTGTTTTTT
J: TRBJ2-3; V: TRBV18; D: TRBD1; size: .; CDR3: CASSPTPGGAKTDTQYF; DNA: TGTGCCAGCTCACCCACCCCAGGGGGCGCAAAGACAGATACGCAGTATTTT
J: TRBJ2-7; V: TRBV6-1; D: .; size: many; CDR3: CASRKLNGNEQYF; DNA: TGTGCCAGCAGGAAATTGAACGGGAACGAGCAGTACTTC
J: TRBJ1-5; V: TRBV20-1; D: .; size: .; CDR3: CSARWGETYNQPQHF; DNA: TGCAGTGCTAGATGGGGGGAAACTTACAATCAGCCCCAGCATTTT
J: TRBJ1-4; V: TRBV15; D: .; size: many; CDR3: CATSRDRGANEKLFF; DNA: TGTGCCACCAGCAGAGACAGGGGTGCTAATGAAAAACTGTTTTTT
J: TRBJ2-1; V: TRBV28; D: .; size: many; CDR3: CASSFQARDNEQFF; DNA: TGTGCCAGCAGTTTCCAGGCGAGAGACAATGAGCAGTTCTTC
J: TRBJ2-7; V: TRBV28; D: .; size: many; CDR3: CATKKTSYEQYF; DNA: TGTGCCACCAAAAAGACATCCTACGAGCAGTACTTC
J: TRBJ1-2; V: TRBV28; D: .; size: many; CDR3: CASSESGEGRYYGYTF; DNA: TGTGCCAGCAGTGAGTCGGGGGAGGGCCGTTATTATGGCTACACCTTC
J: TRBJ2-3; V: TRBV7-9; D: .; size: .; CDR3: CASSAEGVGTDTQYF; DNA: TGTGCCAGCAGCGCAGAAGGGGTTGGCACAGATACGCAGTATTTT
J: TRBJ2-7; V: TRBV6-1; D: .; size: many; CDR3: CASSPGQTSYEQYF; DNA: TGTGCCAGCAGCCCTGGACAAACCTCCTACGAGCAGTACTTC
J: TRBJ2-1; V: TRBV20-1; D: .; size: many; CDR3: CSARRDWDDEQFF; DNA: TGCAGTGCTAGGCGGGATTGGGACGATGAGCAGTTCTTC
J: TRBJ2-7; V: TRBV20-1; D: TRBD2; size: many; CDR3: CSVPRLAVSYEQYF; DNA: TGCAGTGTCCCTAGACTAGCTGTCTCCTACGAGCAGTACTTC
J: TRBJ2-5; V: TRBV5-4; D: TRBD1; size: .; CDR3: CASTVSTTRQGAETQYF; DNA: TGTGCCAGCACCGTCAGTACGACGCGACAGGGGGCAGAGACCCAGTACTTC
J: TRBJ1-2; V: TRBV28; D: .; size: many; CDR3: CASSSSGGYYTF; DNA: .
J: TRBJ2-2; V: TRBV5-1; D: TRBD2; size: few; CDR3: CASSLGAGHTGELFF; DNA: TGCGCCAGCAGCTTAGGAGCGGGGCACACCGGGGAGCTGTTTTTT
J: TRBJ2-4; V: TRBV27; D: .; size: many; CDR3: CASSLRTTSAKNIQYF; DNA: TGTGCCAGCAGTCTCCGGACTACCTCGGCCAAAAACATTCAGTACTTC
J: TRBJ2-3; V: TRBV20-1; D: .; size: .; CDR3: CSARDPGRDTDTQYF; DNA: TGCAGTGCTAGGGATCCGGGGCGGGACACAGATACGCAGTATTTT
J: TRBJ2-2; V: TRBV6-1; D: TRBD1; size: .; CDR3: CASSTGTATGELFF; DNA: TGTGCCAGCAGTACTGGGACAGCCACCGGGGAGCTGTTTTTT
J: TRBJ2-7; V: TRBV6-2/TRBV6-3; D: .; size: .; CDR3: CASSKTRATSSNEQYF; DNA: TGTGCCAGCAGCAAAACCCGAGCTACGAGTTCTAACGAGCAGTACTTC
J: TRBJ1-5; V: TRBV12-5; D: TRBD1; size: many; CDR3: CASGLVAGGYQPQHF; DNA: TGTGCTAGTGGTTTGGTAGCAGGGGGCTACCAGCCCCAGCATTTT
J: TRBJ2-1; V: TRBV12-3/TRBV12-4; D: TRBD1; size: many; CDR3: CASSPQIQGAVDNEQFF; DNA: TGTGCCAGCAGCCCCCAAATACAGGGGGCGGTCGACAATGAGCAGTTCTTC
J: TRBJ2-5; V: TRBV2; D: .; size: .; CDR3: CASSESLGRRETQYF; DNA: TGTGCCAGCAGTGAATCCCTCGGGCGCCGGGAGACCCAGTACTTC
J: TRBJ2-5; V: TRBV10-1; D: .; size: few; CDR3: CAGVWVYLLETQYF; DNA: TGCGCCGGCGTCTGGGTTTATTTGTTAGAGACCCAGTACTTC
J: TRBJ2-3; V: TRBV5-1; D: TRBD2; size: many; CDR3: CASSASGRGGTDTQYF; DNA: TGCGCCAGCAGTGCTAGCGGGAGAGGAGGCACAGATACGCAGTATTTT
J: TRBJ2-7; V: TRBV5-1; D: .; size: many; CDR3: CASSLRPAYEQYF; DNA: TGCGCCAGCAGCTTGAGGCCAGCCTACGAGCAGTACTTC
J: TRBJ2-7; V: TRBV20-1; D: TRBD1; size: many; CDR3: CSARTGGLDEQYF; DNA: TGCAGTGCCAGGACAGGGGGCCTCGACGAGCAGTACTTC
J: TRBJ1-1; V: TRBV20-1; D: .; size: many; CDR3: CSGTENTEAFF; DNA: TGCAGTGGAACGGAGAACACTGAAGCTTTCTTT
J: TRBJ2-1; V: TRBV18; D: TRBD2; size: .; CDR3: CASSFPGTSGINEQFF; DNA: TGTGCCAGCTCGTTCCCCGGGACTAGCGGGATCAATGAGCAGTTCTTC
J: TRBJ1-5; V: TRBV5-1; D: .; size: few; CDR3: CASSLEPSNQPQHF; DNA: TGCGCCAGCAGCTTGGAACCGAGCAATCAGCCCCAGCATTTT
J: TRBJ1-5; V: TRBV6-5; D: .; size: .; CDR3: CASGRLYVGQPQHF; DNA: TGTGCCAGCGGACGACTCTATGTCGGACAGCCCCAGCATTTT
J: TRBJ1-2; V: TRBV29-1; D: .; size: many; CDR3: CSVVSPRSYGYTF; DNA: TGCAGCGTTGTTTCACCGAGGAGCTATGGCTACACCTTC
J: TRBJ2-1; V: TRBV5-4; D: .; size: few; CDR3: CASSLGGILYNEQFF; DNA: TGTGCCAGCAGCTTGGGGGGTATCCTCTACAATGAGCAGTTCTTC
J: TRBJ2-7; V: TRBV6-1; D: TRBD1; size: many; CDR3: CASSPHGQGSYEQYF; DNA: TGTGCCAGCAGCCCCCATGGACAGGGTTCCTACGAGCAGTACTTC
J: TRBJ2-1; V: TRBV4-2; D: .; size: few; CDR3: CASSRELGNEQFF; DNA: TGTGCCAGCAGCCGGGAACTCGGGAATGAGCAGTTCTTC
J: TRBJ1-1; V: TRBV11-2; D: TRBD1; size: many; CDR3: CASSLSGGAKNTEAFF; DNA: TGTGCCAGCAGCTTATCAGGGGGCGCAAAGAACACTGAAGCTTTCTTT
J: TRBJ2-7; V: TRBV3-1; D: .; size: many; CDR3: CASSQAGPYEQYF; DNA: TGTGCCAGCAGCCAAGCGGGGCCCTACGAGCAGTACTTC
J: TRBJ2-2; V: TRBV11-2; D: TRBD2; size: many; CDR3: CASSPFRGSGTGELFF; DNA: TGTGCCAGCAGCCCCTTCCGCGGGAGCGGCACCGGGGAGCTGTTTTTT
J: TRBJ2-7; V: TRBV15; D: TRBD1; size: many; CDR3: CATSRRDRGLLNEQYF; DNA: TGTGCCACCAGCAGGAGGGACAGGGGGCTACTCAACGAGCAGTACTTC